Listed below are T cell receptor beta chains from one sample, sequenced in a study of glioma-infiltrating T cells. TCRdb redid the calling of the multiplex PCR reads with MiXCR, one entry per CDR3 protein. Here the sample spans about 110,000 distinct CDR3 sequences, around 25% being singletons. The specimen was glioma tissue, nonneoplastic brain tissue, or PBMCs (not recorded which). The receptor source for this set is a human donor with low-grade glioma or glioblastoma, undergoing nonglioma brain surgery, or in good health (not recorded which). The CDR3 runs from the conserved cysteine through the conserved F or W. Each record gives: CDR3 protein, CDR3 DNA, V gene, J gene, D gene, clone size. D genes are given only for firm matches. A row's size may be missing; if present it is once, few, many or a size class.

CDR3aa: CASSVQQGLMNTEAPF
CDR3nt: TGTGCCAGCAGTGTACAACAGGGTTTAATGAACACTGAAGCTCCCTTT
v_gene: TRBV6-2/TRBV6-3
j_gene: TRBJ1-1
d_gene: .
abundance: .

CDR3aa: CASSPSDRGRETQYF
CDR3nt: TGTGCCAGCAGCCCCTCGGACAGGGGCAGAGAGACCCAGTACTTC
v_gene: TRBV7-2
j_gene: TRBJ2-5
d_gene: TRBD1
abundance: many

CDR3aa: CASSRTPSPLHF
CDR3nt: TGTGCCAGCAGCCGGACCCCCTCACCCCTCCACTTT
v_gene: TRBV3-1
j_gene: TRBJ1-6
d_gene: .
abundance: few

CDR3aa: CASKRVSFDEQFF
CDR3nt: TGCGCCAGCAAGAGGGTTTCTTTTGATGAGCAGTTCTTC
v_gene: TRBV5-1
j_gene: TRBJ2-1
d_gene: .
abundance: many

CDR3aa: CASQGSNQPQHF
CDR3nt: TGTGCCAGCCAAGGGAGCAATCAGCCCCAGCATTTT
v_gene: TRBV28
j_gene: TRBJ1-5
d_gene: .
abundance: many

CDR3aa: CASSFTGAQYTQYF
CDR3nt: TGTGCCAGTAGTTTCACAGGGGCGCAATATACGCAGTATTTT
v_gene: TRBV19
j_gene: TRBJ2-3
d_gene: TRBD1
abundance: few

CDR3aa: CAWNLAGYTEAFF
CDR3nt: TGTGCCTGGAATTTGGCGGGGTACACTGAAGCTTTCTTT
v_gene: TRBV30
j_gene: TRBJ1-1
d_gene: .
abundance: .

CDR3aa: CASTVEGATEAFF
CDR3nt: TGTGCCAGCACCGTGGAGGGGGCGACTGAAGCTTTCTTT
v_gene: TRBV2
j_gene: TRBJ1-1
d_gene: TRBD1
abundance: many

CDR3aa: CASSQGGGLANYGYTF
CDR3nt: TGCGCCAGCAGCCAAGGTGGGGGTCTAGCTAACTATGGCTACACCTTC
v_gene: TRBV4-3
j_gene: TRBJ1-2
d_gene: .
abundance: .

CDR3aa: CASSPNAGAPDTQYF
CDR3nt: TGCGCCAGCAGCCCCAACGCGGGGGCCCCAGATACGCAGTATTTT
v_gene: TRBV5-1
j_gene: TRBJ2-3
d_gene: .
abundance: few

CDR3aa: CSARDRTDTQYF
CDR3nt: TGCAGTGCTAGAGATCGCACAGATACGCAGTATTTT
v_gene: TRBV20-1
j_gene: TRBJ2-3
d_gene: .
abundance: many

CDR3aa: CASSPDRDRNTEAFF
CDR3nt: TGTGCCAGCAGCCCAGACAGGGACCGAAACACTGAAGCTTTCTTT
v_gene: TRBV7-2
j_gene: TRBJ1-1
d_gene: TRBD1
abundance: few

CDR3aa: CASSLKSGGAFYEQYF
CDR3nt: TGCGCCAGCAGCCTTAAATCAGGGGGCGCGTTCTACGAGCAGTACTTC
v_gene: TRBV4-1
j_gene: TRBJ2-7
d_gene: TRBD1
abundance: .

CDR3aa: CASSRTTEAFF
CDR3nt: TGTGCCAGCAGTCGGACCACTGAAGCTTTCTTT
v_gene: TRBV2
j_gene: TRBJ1-1
d_gene: .
abundance: .

CDR3aa: CASSFREGRRNYGYTF
CDR3nt: TGTGCCAGCAGCTTTAGAGAGGGGCGCCGTAACTATGGCTACACCTTC
v_gene: TRBV28
j_gene: TRBJ1-2
d_gene: .
abundance: many

CDR3aa: CASSLGGYMGTEAFF
CDR3nt: TGTGCCAGCAGTTTGGGGGGGTACATGGGCACTGAAGCTTTCTTT
v_gene: TRBV12-3/TRBV12-4
j_gene: TRBJ1-1
d_gene: .
abundance: many

CDR3aa: CSAKRGSTDTQYF
CDR3nt: TGCAGCGCCAAAAGGGGGAGCACAGATACGCAGTATTTT
v_gene: TRBV29-1
j_gene: TRBJ2-3
d_gene: .
abundance: many

CDR3aa: CASSADYEQYF
CDR3nt: TGTGCCAGCAGCGCAGACTACGAGCAGTACTTC
v_gene: TRBV7-3
j_gene: TRBJ2-7
d_gene: .
abundance: many

CDR3aa: CSATSDRPRSYNEQFF
CDR3nt: TGCAGTGCTACTAGTGATAGACCCCGTTCCTACAATGAGCAGTTCTTC
v_gene: TRBV20-1
j_gene: TRBJ2-1
d_gene: .
abundance: many

CDR3aa: CSSSSPGPTEAFF
CDR3nt: TGTTCCAGCAGTTCCCCTGGACCCACTGAAGCTTTCTTT
v_gene: TRBV6-2/TRBV6-3
j_gene: TRBJ1-1
d_gene: .
abundance: .

CDR3aa: CSADLDTKRGQYF
CDR3nt: TGCAGCGCCGACCTGGACACAAAGAGAGGCCAGTACTTC
v_gene: TRBV29-1
j_gene: TRBJ2-5
d_gene: .
abundance: .

CDR3aa: CASSERGHTDTQYF
CDR3nt: TGTGCCAGCAGTGAACGGGGGCACACAGATACGCAGTATTTT
v_gene: TRBV25-1
j_gene: TRBJ2-3
d_gene: .
abundance: many

CDR3aa: CSLRSTDTQYF
CDR3nt: TGCAGCCTGCGTAGCACAGATACGCAGTATTTT
v_gene: TRBV29-1
j_gene: TRBJ2-3
d_gene: .
abundance: .

CDR3aa: CASDPLGQSNQPQHF
CDR3nt: TGTGCCAGCGACCCTTTAGGACAGAGCAATCAGCCCCAGCATTTT
v_gene: TRBV9
j_gene: TRBJ1-5
d_gene: .
abundance: few

CDR3aa: CASNSQGAEDTQYF
CDR3nt: TGTGCCAGCAACTCACAGGGGGCAGAAGATACGCAGTATTTT
v_gene: TRBV12-3/TRBV12-4
j_gene: TRBJ2-3
d_gene: TRBD1
abundance: many

CDR3aa: CASSPTGQLSTDTQYF
CDR3nt: TGTGCCAGCAGCCCCACGGGACAGCTTAGCACAGATACGCAGTATTTT
v_gene: TRBV7-2
j_gene: TRBJ2-3
d_gene: TRBD1
abundance: many

CDR3aa: CASSAKLLAGDYNEQFF
CDR3nt: TGTGCCAGCAGTGCAAAATTACTAGCGGGAGACTACAATGAGCAGTTCTTC
v_gene: TRBV12-3/TRBV12-4
j_gene: TRBJ2-1
d_gene: TRBD2
abundance: few

CDR3aa: CSARDYKSNQPQHF
CDR3nt: TGCAGTGCTAGAGATTACAAGAGCAATCAACCCCAGCATTTT
v_gene: TRBV20-1
j_gene: TRBJ1-5
d_gene: .
abundance: .

CDR3aa: CASSPPSQSYEQYF
CDR3nt: TGTGCCAGCTCACCACCGTCCCAGTCCTACGAGCAGTACTTC
v_gene: TRBV18
j_gene: TRBJ2-7
d_gene: .
abundance: many

CDR3aa: CSASWTTNEQFF
CDR3nt: TGCAGTGCTAGTTGGACTACCAATGAGCAGTTCTTC
v_gene: TRBV20-1
j_gene: TRBJ2-1
d_gene: .
abundance: many

CDR3aa: CASSQDKGEVSQPQHF
CDR3nt: TGCGCCAGCAGCCAAGATAAGGGGGAGGTAAGTCAGCCCCAGCATTTT
v_gene: TRBV4-1
j_gene: TRBJ1-5
d_gene: .
abundance: .

CDR3aa: CASSSIQVNTEAFF
CDR3nt: TGTGCCAGCAGCTCCATACAGGTGAACACTGAAGCTTTCTTT
v_gene: TRBV9
j_gene: TRBJ1-1
d_gene: .
abundance: many

CDR3aa: CASSPSLQGSQETQYF
CDR3nt: TGTGCCAGCAGCCCCTCCTTACAGGGTTCCCAAGAGACCCAGTACTTC
v_gene: TRBV9
j_gene: TRBJ2-5
d_gene: .
abundance: many

CDR3aa: CASSLERGPSYEQYF
CDR3nt: TGTGCCAGCAGCTTAGAAAGGGGACCCTCCTACGAGCAGTACTTC
v_gene: TRBV11-2
j_gene: TRBJ2-7
d_gene: .
abundance: .

CDR3aa: CASSYLAGATEAFF
CDR3nt: TGCGCCAGCAGCTATTTAGCGGGGGCCACTGAAGCTTTCTTT
v_gene: TRBV5-1
j_gene: TRBJ1-1
d_gene: .
abundance: many

CDR3aa: CASTKGPYEQYF
CDR3nt: TGTGCCAGCACCAAGGGTCCGTACGAGCAGTACTTC
v_gene: TRBV6-2/TRBV6-3
j_gene: TRBJ2-7
d_gene: .
abundance: many

CDR3aa: CAWSVQTGTTRKFF
CDR3nt: TGTGCCTGGAGTGTCCAAACCGGGACTACGCGCAAGTTCTTC
v_gene: TRBV30
j_gene: TRBJ2-1
d_gene: TRBD2
abundance: .

CDR3aa: CSVEAQGTDTQYF
CDR3nt: TGCAGCGTTGAAGCACAGGGCACAGATACGCAGTATTTT
v_gene: TRBV29-1
j_gene: TRBJ2-3
d_gene: .
abundance: many

CDR3aa: CASSVEGVKQFF
CDR3nt: TGTGCCAGCAGCGTAGAGGGCGTGAAGCAGTTCTTC
v_gene: TRBV9
j_gene: TRBJ2-1
d_gene: .
abundance: .

CDR3aa: CSARDAAGGNEQFF
CDR3nt: TGCAGTGCTAGAGATGCCGCCGGGGGCAATGAGCAGTTCTTC
v_gene: TRBV20-1
j_gene: TRBJ2-1
d_gene: .
abundance: many

CDR3aa: CASSPSFGTSGGSGANVLTF
CDR3nt: TGTGCCAGCAGCCCTTCCTTTGGGACTAGCGGGGGGTCGGGGGCCAACGTCCTGACTTTC
v_gene: TRBV7-3
j_gene: TRBJ2-6
d_gene: TRBD2
abundance: .